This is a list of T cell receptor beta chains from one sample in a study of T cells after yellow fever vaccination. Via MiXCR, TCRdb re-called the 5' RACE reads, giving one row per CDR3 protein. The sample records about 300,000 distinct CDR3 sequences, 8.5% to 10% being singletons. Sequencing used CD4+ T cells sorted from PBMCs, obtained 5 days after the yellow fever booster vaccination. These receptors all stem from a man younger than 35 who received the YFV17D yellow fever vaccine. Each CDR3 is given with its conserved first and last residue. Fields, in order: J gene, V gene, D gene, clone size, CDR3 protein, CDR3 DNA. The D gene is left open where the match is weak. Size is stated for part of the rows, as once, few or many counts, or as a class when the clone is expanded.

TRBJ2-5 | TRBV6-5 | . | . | CASSSPLETQYF | TGTGCCAGCAGCTCCCCCCTAGAGACCCAGTACTTC
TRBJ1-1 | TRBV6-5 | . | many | CASSYVGGRGAFF | TGTGCCAGCAGTTACGTGGGCGGGAGGGGAGCTTTCTTT
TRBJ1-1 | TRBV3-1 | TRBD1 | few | CASSHWDRVDTEAFF | TGTGCCAGCAGCCACTGGGACAGGGTGGACACTGAAGCTTTCTTT
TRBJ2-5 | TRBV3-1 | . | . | CASSRWNQKETQYF | TGTGCCAGCAGCCGATGGAATCAAAAAGAGACCCAGTACTTC
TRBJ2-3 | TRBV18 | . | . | CASSPVHLGTRRNTQYF | TGTGCCAGCTCACCAGTCCATCTGGGGACTCGGAGAAATACGCAGTATTTT
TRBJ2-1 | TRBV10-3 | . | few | CAISVLGYEQFF | TGTGCCATCAGTGTGCTAGGGTATGAGCAGTTCTTC
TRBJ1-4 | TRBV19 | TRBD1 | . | CASSHLGTENEKLFF | TGTGCCAGTAGCCACCTCGGGACAGAAAATGAAAAACTGTTTTTT
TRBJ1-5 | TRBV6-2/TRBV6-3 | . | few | CASSYGGPGQPQHF | TGTGCCAGCAGTTACGGGGGGCCGGGGCAGCCCCAGCATTTT
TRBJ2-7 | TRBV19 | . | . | CASSSIGGEAYEQYF | TGTGCCAGTAGTAGCATAGGGGGGGAGGCCTACGAGCAGTACTTC
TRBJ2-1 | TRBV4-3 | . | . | CASSQDMTRNEQFF | TGCGCCAGCAGCCAAGATATGACCAGGAATGAGCAGTTCTTC
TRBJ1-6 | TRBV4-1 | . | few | CASSPEEWGNSPLHF | TGCGCCAGCAGCCCAGAGGAGTGGGGGAATTCACCCCTCCACTTT
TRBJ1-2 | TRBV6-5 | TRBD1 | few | CASSYTTGGASYGYTF | TGTGCCAGCAGTTACACTACAGGGGGCGCTTCCTATGGCTACACCTTC
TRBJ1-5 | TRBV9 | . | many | CASSPSTGPRQPQHF | TGTGCCAGCAGCCCTAGTACAGGACCACGTCAGCCCCAGCATTTT
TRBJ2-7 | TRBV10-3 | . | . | CATGRSYEQYF | TGTGCCACTGGGCGGTCCTACGAGCAGTACTTC
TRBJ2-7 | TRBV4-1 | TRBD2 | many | CASSQATSGPFYEQYF | TGCGCCAGCAGCCAAGCCACTAGCGGACCCTTTTACGAGCAGTACTTC
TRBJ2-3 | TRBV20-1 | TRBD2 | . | CSGGLAGITDTQYF | TGCAGTGGAGGACTAGCGGGGATCACAGATACGCAGTATTTT
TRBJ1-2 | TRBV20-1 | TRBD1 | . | CSARDPGQEANYGYTF | TGCAGTGCTAGAGACCCTGGACAGGAAGCTAACTATGGCTACACCTTC
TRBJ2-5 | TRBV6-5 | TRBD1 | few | CASKGAETQYF | TGTGCCAGCAAGGGGGCTGAGACCCAGTACTTC
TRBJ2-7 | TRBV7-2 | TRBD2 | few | CASSLLAGGPLAEQYF | TGTGCCAGCAGCTTATTAGCGGGGGGCCCTTTAGCCGAGCAGTACTTC
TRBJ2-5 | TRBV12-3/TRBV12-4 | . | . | CASSWVGIPTETQYF | TGTGCCAGCAGTTGGGTCGGGATCCCGACGGAGACCCAGTACTTC
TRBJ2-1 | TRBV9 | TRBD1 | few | CASSVVTGGRNEQFF | TGTGCCAGCAGCGTAGTGACAGGGGGCAGGAATGAGCAGTTCTTC
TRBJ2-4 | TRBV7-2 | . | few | CASSLGYRLAKNIQYF | TGTGCCAGCAGCTTAGGGTACAGACTAGCCAAAAACATTCAGTACTTC
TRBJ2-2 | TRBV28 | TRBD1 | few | CASSSSGGQAGELFF | TGTGCCAGCAGTTCGTCAGGGGGACAGGCCGGGGAGCTGTTTTTT
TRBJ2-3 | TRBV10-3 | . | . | CAISEGSPSTDTQYF | TGTGCCATCAGTGAAGGCTCCCCTAGCACAGATACGCAGTATTTT
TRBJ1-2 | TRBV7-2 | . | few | CASTVDRGYTF | TGTGCCAGCACCGTAGACCGGGGCTACACCTTC
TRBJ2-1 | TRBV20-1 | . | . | CSAPRFSNEQFF | TGCAGTGCTCCCCGGTTCAGCAATGAGCAGTTCTTC
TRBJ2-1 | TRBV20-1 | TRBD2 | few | CSAIPSGGAYEQFF | TGCAGTGCCATACCTAGCGGGGGGGCGTATGAGCAGTTCTTC
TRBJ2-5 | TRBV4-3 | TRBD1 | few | CASSLGTGEQETQYF | TGCGCCAGCAGCCTGGGGACAGGGGAACAAGAGACCCAGTACTTC
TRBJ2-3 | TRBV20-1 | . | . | CSAEGPGATDTQYF | TGCAGTGCTGAGGGGCCGGGAGCTACAGATACGCAGTATTTT
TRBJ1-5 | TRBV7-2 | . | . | CASSLSQGMGNQPQHF | TGTGCCAGCAGCTTATCCCAGGGAATGGGCAATCAGCCCCAGCATTTT
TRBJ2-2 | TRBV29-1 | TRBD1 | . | CSVNTGGAFDGELFF | TGCAGCGTTAATACAGGGGGCGCCTTTGACGGGGAGCTGTTTTTT
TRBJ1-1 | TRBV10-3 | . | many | CAISDSSGWDTEAFF | TGTGCCATCAGTGACTCAAGCGGTTGGGACACTGAAGCTTTCTTT
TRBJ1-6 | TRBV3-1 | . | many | CASSQDRAGRSPLHF | TGTGCCAGCAGCCAAGATCGCGCGGGGCGGTCACCCCTCCACTTT
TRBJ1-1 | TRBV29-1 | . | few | CSVEGRSFTEAFF | TGCAGCGTTGAGGGACGGTCGTTCACTGAAGCTTTCTTT
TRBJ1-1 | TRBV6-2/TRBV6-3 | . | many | CASDPEAFF | TGTGCCAGCGATCCTGAAGCTTTCTTT
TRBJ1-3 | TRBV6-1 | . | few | CASRRQRASGNTIYF | TGTGCCAGCAGACGACAGAGGGCTTCTGGAAACACCATATATTTT
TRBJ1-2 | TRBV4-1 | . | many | CASSLFFFFNYGYTF | TGCGCCAGCAGCCTGTTTTTTTTTTTTAACTATGGCTACACCTTC
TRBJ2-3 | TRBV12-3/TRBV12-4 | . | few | CASSPAGSQYF | TGTGCCAGCAGCCCGGCGGGTTCGCAGTATTTT
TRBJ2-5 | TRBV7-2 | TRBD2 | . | CASSLRGGSPETQYF | TGTGCCAGCAGCTTACGGGGGGGGTCACCAGAGACCCAGTACTTC
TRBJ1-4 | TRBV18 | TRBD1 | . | CASSPGQGADEKLFF | TGTGCCAGCTCACCAGGTCAGGGGGCAGATGAAAAACTGTTTTTT
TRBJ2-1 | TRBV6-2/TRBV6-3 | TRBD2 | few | CASSYRDYRDEQFF | TGTGCCAGCAGTTACCGGGACTATCGGGATGAGCAGTTCTTC
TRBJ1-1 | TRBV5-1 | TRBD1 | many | CASSLGTANTEAFF | TGTGCCAGCAGCTTGGGGACAGCGAACACTGAAGCTTTCTTT
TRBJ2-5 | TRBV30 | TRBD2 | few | CAWSTGLAVETQYF | TGTGCCTGGAGTACGGGACTAGCGGTAGAGACCCAGTACTTC
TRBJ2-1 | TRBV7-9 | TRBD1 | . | CASSLARVNRGFNEEFF | TGTGCCAGCAGCTTAGCCCGCGTCAACAGGGGCTTCAATGAGGAGTTCTTC
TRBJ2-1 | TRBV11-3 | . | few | CASSFQGRYNEQFF | TGTGCCAGCAGCTTCCAGGGGCGATACAATGAGCAGTTCTTC
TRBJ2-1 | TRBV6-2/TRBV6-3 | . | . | CASSPSGFYNEQFF | TGTGCCAGCAGCCCGTCTGGTTTCTACAATGAGCAGTTCTTC
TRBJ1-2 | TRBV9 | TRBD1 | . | CASSPKGTGNNYGYTF | TGTGCCAGCAGCCCCAAGGGGACAGGGAATAACTATGGCTACACCTTC
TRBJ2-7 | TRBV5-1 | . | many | CASSPDTEQYF | TGCGCCAGCAGCCCCGACACCGAGCAGTACTTC
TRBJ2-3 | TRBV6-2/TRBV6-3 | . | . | CASSYSKGDHTDTQYF | TGTGCCAGCAGTTACTCGAAGGGTGACCACACAGATACGCAGTATTTT
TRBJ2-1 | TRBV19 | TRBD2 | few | CASSIAHRLASYNEQFF | TGTGCCAGTAGTATCGCCCACCGACTAGCGTCCTACAATGAGCAGTTCTTC
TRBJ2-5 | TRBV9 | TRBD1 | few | CASRRGQGVQETQYF | TGTGCCAGCAGGAGGGGACAGGGGGTACAAGAGACCCAGTACTTC